These 3 T cell receptor beta chains were sequenced from one sample in a study of pediatric ulcerative colitis. Libraries were prepared by immunoSEQ multiplex PCR; TCRdb keeps only in-frame clonotypes and omits some of them. Altogether over 35,000 clones are present, approximately 87% being singletons, with the ten largest covering approximately 25%. Material: blood. The receptors were gathered from a girl aged 5 to 17 with moderate ulcerative colitis.

The genes are TRBV11-2 and TRBJ2-1; D gene ambiguous. In germline, CDR1 is SGHAT, CDR2 FQNNGV. The germline V and J ends were trimmed by 2 bases and 8 bases, with 13 bases remaining between them. The CDR3 is 14 residues long. For the CDR3, the DNA is TGTGCCAGCAGCTTATCTGGCTCGATGTATGAGCAGTTCTTC. It codes for CASSLSGSMYEQFF.

The V gene is TRBV11-2, the J gene TRBJ2-5, with 13 bases aligning to TRBD2. V was pared by 6 bases and J by 5 bases, with 6 bases of the junction left unmatched. The CDR3 loop spans 15 amino acids. Germline V gene lookup returns CDR1 SGHAT and CDR2 FQNNGV. The CDR3 region is CASRLGLAGVETQYF. The CDR3 DNA reads as TGTGCCAGCAGACTCGGACTAGCGGGAGTGGAGACCCAGTACTTC.

The gene calls are TRBV7-9 and TRBJ1-2; D is uncertain. The CDR3 runs to 13 residues. CDR1 and CDR2 (germline): SEHNR, FQNEAQ (reference sequence). Trimming pared 5 bases from V and 8 bases from J, leaving 15 bases between. CDR3: CASSRFDTGGYTF. CDR3 coding DNA: TGTGCCAGCAGCCGTTTTGATACCGGAGGCTACACCTTC.